These T cell receptor beta chains were read from a single sample in a study of T cell responses to AZD1222 COVID-19 vaccine. The data were produced by immunoSEQ multiplex PCR, yet TCRdb's version contains in-frame clones alone and is incomplete. The sample consists of approximately 110,000 clones, roughly 87% of them appearing once. This sample comprised peripheral blood, obtained on day 0 of AZD1222 vaccination. These receptors all come from an adult in good health. Each CDR3 is given with its conserved first and last residue. D genes are given only for firm matches. A row's size may be missing; if present it is once, few, many or a size class.

size,V,D,J,CDR3,DNA
.,TRBV4-3,.,TRBJ2-3,CASSQVVLDTQYF,TGCGCCAGCAGCCAAGTCGTTCTAGACACGCAGTATTTT
.,TRBV7-2,.,TRBJ1-2,CASSFLGVAHYGYTF,TGTGCCAGCAGCTTTTTAGGGGTTGCCCACTATGGCTACACCTTC
.,TRBV4-3,TRBD1,TRBJ1-2,CASSQRSTGNYGYTF,TGCGCCAGCAGCCAAAGGTCGACAGGGAACTATGGCTACACCTTC
.,TRBV9,TRBD1,TRBJ1-1,CASSRGGQGVLNTEAFF,TGTGCCAGCAGCAGGGGAGGCCAGGGGGTACTTAACACTGAAGCTTTCTTT
.,TRBV5-1,.,TRBJ2-7,CASSLERAYEQYF,TGCGCCAGCAGCTTGGAAAGGGCCTACGAGCAGTACTTC
.,TRBV19,.,TRBJ1-1,CASRRVLSMNTEAFF,TGTGCCAGTAGACGGGTGCTATCCATGAACACTGAAGCTTTCTTT
.,TRBV19,.,TRBJ1-1,CASSILYAGHDTEAFF,TGTGCCAGTAGTATACTGTACGCGGGGCACGACACTGAAGCTTTCTTT
.,TRBV9,TRBD1,TRBJ2-7,CASSPWTGAYEQYF,TGTGCCAGCAGCCCCTGGACAGGTGCCTACGAGCAGTACTTC
.,TRBV19,TRBD1,TRBJ1-1,CASSADRGSNTEAFF,TGTGCCAGTAGTGCCGACAGGGGCTCGAACACTGAAGCTTTCTTT
once,TRBV12-3/TRBV12-4,.,TRBJ1-1,CASSFKRDTEAFF,TGTGCCAGCAGTTTTAAGAGGGACACTGAAGCTTTCTTT
.,TRBV5-1,.,TRBJ2-2,CASSFAAGTGELFF,TGCGCCAGCAGCTTCGCGGCCGGGACCGGGGAGCTGTTTTTT
.,TRBV7-6,.,TRBJ2-1,CASSLVSGLKGNNEQFF,TGTGCCAGCAGCTTAGTATCAGGGCTCAAAGGCAACAATGAGCAGTTCTTC
.,TRBV5-1,.,TRBJ2-1,CASSTTGTYNEQFF,TGCGCCAGCAGCACCACCGGGACATACAATGAGCAGTTCTTC
.,TRBV4-3,TRBD1,TRBJ2-7,CASSQGPGQNYEQYF,TGCGCCAGCAGCCAGGGGCCGGGACAGAACTACGAGCAGTACTTC
.,TRBV21-1,.,TRBJ1-2,CASLQQGEDNYGYTF,TGTGCCAGCCTTCAGCAGGGTGAGGATAACTATGGCTACACCTTC
.,TRBV29-1,.,TRBJ1-2,CSVEVGVLGGYTF,TGCAGCGTTGAAGTAGGAGTCCTGGGAGGCTACACCTTC
.,TRBV20-1,.,TRBJ1-1,CSARGLVEAFF,TGCAGTGCTAGAGGTCTCGTCGAAGCTTTCTTT
.,TRBV7-2,.,TRBJ2-7,CASSLEQGEGEQYF,TGTGCCAGCAGCTTAGAACAGGGGGAGGGCGAGCAGTACTTC
.,TRBV12-3/TRBV12-4,TRBD1,TRBJ1-1,CASSLITGGEAFF,TGTGCCAGCAGTTTAATCACAGGGGGGGAAGCTTTCTTT
.,TRBV6-5,TRBD2,TRBJ2-3,CASSSLAGVTDTQYF,TGTGCCAGCAGTTCCCTAGCGGGGGTCACAGATACGCAGTATTTT
.,TRBV3-1/TRBV3-2,.,TRBJ1-2,CASSQRFGYTF,TGTGCCAGCAGCCAAAGATTCGGCTACACCTTC
.,TRBV14,.,TRBJ2-7,CASSPTGEGRDYEQYF,TGTGCCAGCAGTCCTACAGGGGAGGGTCGTGACTACGAGCAGTACTTC
.,TRBV9,.,TRBJ1-1,CASSGGNLNTEAFF,TGTGCCAGCAGCGGAGGGAACCTGAACACTGAAGCTTTCTTT
.,TRBV7-2,.,TRBJ1-6,CASSLDSATGSPLHF,TGTGCCAGCAGCTTAGATTCAGCTACAGGTTCACCCCTCCACTTT
.,TRBV28,TRBD1,TRBJ1-4,CASSLRGQGLLFF,TGTGCCAGCAGTTTAAGGGGACAGGGTCTTCTGTTTTTT
.,TRBV3-1/TRBV3-2,.,TRBJ2-3,CASSQVWDSIPAF,TGTGCCAGCAGCCAAGTTTGGGATAGCATCCCGGCTTTT
.,TRBV10-1,.,TRBJ2-7,CASSEPGHEQYF,TGCGCCAGCAGTGAGCCAGGACACGAGCAGTACTTC
.,TRBV6-6,.,TRBJ1-2,CASSGRGYGYTF,TGTGCCAGCAGTGGCAGGGGCTATGGCTACACCTTC
.,TRBV4-2,TRBD2,TRBJ2-5,CASSQEDASGGQTQYF,TGTGCCAGCAGCCAAGAAGACGCTAGCGGGGGTCAGACCCAGTACTTC
.,TRBV11-2,TRBD2,TRBJ2-1,CASSLAGLAGFEQFF,TGTGCCAGCAGCTTAGCCGGACTAGCGGGGTTTGAGCAGTTCTTC
.,TRBV19,.,TRBJ1-2,CASRVQVGYGYTF,TGTGCCAGTAGAGTCCAGGTTGGGTATGGCTACACCTTC
.,TRBV4-2,.,TRBJ2-7,CASSQVGALDEQYF,TGTGCCAGCAGCCAAGTGGGGGCGTTGGACGAGCAGTACTTC
.,TRBV12-5,TRBD1,TRBJ1-2,CASGLRQGRNYGYTF,TGTGCTAGTGGATTAAGACAGGGGAGAAACTATGGCTACACCTTC
.,TRBV7-9,.,TRBJ2-3,CASSLEGAGDTQYF,TGTGCCAGCAGCTTAGAAGGGGCGGGAGATACGCAGTATTTT
.,TRBV20-1,TRBD2,TRBJ2-1,CSASLGPSGGADEQFF,TGCAGTGCTAGTCTAGGGCCCAGCGGGGGGGCGGATGAGCAGTTCTTC
once,TRBV2,TRBD1,TRBJ1-2,CASSEPGQFGYTF,TGTGCCAGCAGCGAACCGGGACAGTTTGGCTACACCTTC
.,TRBV12-5,.,TRBJ1-4,CASGLLTGNEKLFF,TGTGCTAGTGGCCTACTCACAGGGAACGAGAAACTGTTTTTT
.,TRBV6-2/TRBV6-3,.,TRBJ1-3,CASSYDPVYASGNTIYF,TGTGCCAGCAGTTATGATCCAGTTTACGCCTCTGGAAACACCATATATTTT
.,TRBV7-2,TRBD1,TRBJ1-2,CASSSKGQSYGYTF,TGTGCCAGCAGCTCGAAGGGACAGAGCTATGGCTACACCTTC
few,TRBV30,.,TRBJ1-3,CAWKRYGNTIYF,TGTGCCTGGAAGCGGTATGGAAACACCATATATTTT
.,TRBV10-2,TRBD1,TRBJ1-2,CASSVAFGQGARGYTF,TGCGCCAGCAGTGTGGCTTTCGGACAGGGGGCTCGGGGCTACACCTTC
.,TRBV11-3,.,TRBJ1-6,CASSLGRGSPLHF,TGTGCCAGCAGCTTGGGGCGGGGTTCACCCCTCCACTTT
.,TRBV5-4,.,TRBJ1-1,CASSLDTNTEAFF,TGTGCCAGCAGCTTGGATACGAACACTGAAGCTTTCTTT
.,TRBV5-1,.,TRBJ2-1,CASSFRRVGGDGYNEQFF,TGCGCCAGCAGCTTTCGGCGGGTCGGCGGGGATGGCTACAATGAGCAGTTCTTC